A selection of T cell receptor beta chains follows, all from one sample in a study of blood T cell repertoires in COVID-19. Some clones are missing from TCRdb's copy, which holds only in-frame ones; the method was immunoSEQ multiplex PCR. The data hold roughly 260,000 clones, with about 93% observed a single time. Sequencing was performed on PBMCs or T cells enriched from blood (not recorded which). The receptors come from a woman in her late teens or twenties who had recovered from COVID-19. Both conserved end residues are part of each CDR3. The order of the fields is CDR3 protein, CDR3 DNA, clone size, V gene, D gene, J gene, CDR3 length. The D gene is left open where the match is weak. Only part of the rows carry a size: once, few, many, or a class if the clone is expanded.

cdr3_aa: CASRGQRTTNEKLFF
cdr3_nt: TGTGCCAGCAGAGGACAGAGAACAACTAATGAAAAACTGTTTTTT
clone_size: -
v_call: TRBV5-5
d_call: -
j_call: TRBJ1-4
cdr3_length: 15

cdr3_aa: CASSVASLAGEQETQYF
cdr3_nt: TGTGCCAGCAGCGTAGCTTCCCTAGCGGGAGAGCAAGAGACCCAGTACTTC
clone_size: -
v_call: TRBV9
d_call: TRBD2
j_call: TRBJ2-5
cdr3_length: 17

cdr3_aa: CASSPKPGLAASTDTQYF
cdr3_nt: TGTGCCAGCAGCCCTAAGCCGGGACTAGCGGCGAGCACAGATACGCAGTATTTT
clone_size: -
v_call: TRBV11-3
d_call: TRBD2
j_call: TRBJ2-3
cdr3_length: 18

cdr3_aa: CASSFYRATDTQYF
cdr3_nt: TGTGCCAGCAGCTTCTACAGGGCCACAGATACGCAGTATTTT
clone_size: once
v_call: TRBV11-3
d_call: -
j_call: TRBJ2-3
cdr3_length: 14

cdr3_aa: CASSPWTSGIYNEQFF
cdr3_nt: TGTGCCAGCAGCCCCTGGACTAGCGGGATTTACAATGAGCAGTTCTTC
clone_size: -
v_call: TRBV28
d_call: TRBD2
j_call: TRBJ2-1
cdr3_length: 16

cdr3_aa: CASSEYGQGAGITEAFF
cdr3_nt: TGTGCCAGCAGTGAATATGGGCAGGGGGCCGGAATCACTGAAGCTTTCTTT
clone_size: few
v_call: TRBV25-1
d_call: TRBD1
j_call: TRBJ1-1
cdr3_length: 17

cdr3_aa: CASSRRGPYYGYTF
cdr3_nt: TGTGCCAGCAGCCGGAGGGGCCCCTACTATGGCTACACCTTC
clone_size: -
v_call: TRBV14
d_call: -
j_call: TRBJ1-2
cdr3_length: 14

cdr3_aa: CASRLDRAYEQYF
cdr3_nt: TGTGCCAGCAGGCTGGACAGGGCCTACGAGCAGTACTTC
clone_size: -
v_call: TRBV28
d_call: TRBD1
j_call: TRBJ2-7
cdr3_length: 13

cdr3_aa: CASRPPGSGGANVLTF
cdr3_nt: TGTGCCAGTAGGCCTCCCGGGTCGGGTGGGGCCAACGTCCTGACTTTC
clone_size: -
v_call: TRBV19
d_call: -
j_call: TRBJ2-6
cdr3_length: 16

cdr3_aa: CASRRGRESGYTF
cdr3_nt: TGTGCCAGCCGGAGGGGACGGGAGAGTGGCTACACCTTC
clone_size: -
v_call: TRBV6-5
d_call: -
j_call: TRBJ1-2
cdr3_length: 13

cdr3_aa: CASSRQWDWSPDTQYF
cdr3_nt: TGTGCCAGCAGCCGGCAGTGGGACTGGTCCCCCGATACGCAGTATTTT
clone_size: -
v_call: TRBV11-2
d_call: -
j_call: TRBJ2-3
cdr3_length: 16

cdr3_aa: CASSLKARGRGVQETQYF
cdr3_nt: TGTGCCAGCAGCTTAAAAGCTCGCGGGAGGGGGGTCCAGGAGACCCAGTACTTC
clone_size: -
v_call: TRBV11-3
d_call: TRBD2
j_call: TRBJ2-5
cdr3_length: 18

cdr3_aa: CASSHTTSGPYNEQFF
cdr3_nt: TGTGCCAGCAGTCACACGACTAGCGGGCCTTACAATGAGCAGTTCTTC
clone_size: -
v_call: TRBV28
d_call: TRBD2
j_call: TRBJ2-1
cdr3_length: 16

cdr3_aa: CASNPTNEKLFF
cdr3_nt: TGTGCCAGTAATCCAACTAATGAAAAACTGTTTTTT
clone_size: -
v_call: TRBV28
d_call: -
j_call: TRBJ1-4
cdr3_length: 12

cdr3_aa: CASSQGGEPLHF
cdr3_nt: TGCGCCAGCAGCCAAGGGGGAGAACCCCTCCACTTT
clone_size: -
v_call: TRBV4-1
d_call: -
j_call: TRBJ1-6
cdr3_length: 12

cdr3_aa: CASSAHHRTGGDEQFF
cdr3_nt: TGTGCCAGCAGCGCCCACCATAGGACAGGGGGAGATGAGCAGTTCTTC
clone_size: -
v_call: TRBV9
d_call: TRBD1
j_call: TRBJ2-1
cdr3_length: 16

cdr3_aa: CATSDSTAGQSTDTQYF
cdr3_nt: TGTGCCACCAGTGATTCAACCGCGGGACAGAGCACAGATACGCAGTATTTT
clone_size: -
v_call: TRBV24-1
d_call: -
j_call: TRBJ2-3
cdr3_length: 17

cdr3_aa: CASSVEPTARNYGYTF
cdr3_nt: TGTGCCAGCAGCGTAGAGCCGACAGCCCGTAACTATGGCTACACCTTC
clone_size: -
v_call: TRBV9
d_call: -
j_call: TRBJ1-2
cdr3_length: 16

cdr3_aa: CASSSTVSGLNEQFF
cdr3_nt: TGTGCCAGCAGCTCGACTGTTTCCGGCCTAAATGAGCAGTTCTTC
clone_size: -
v_call: TRBV11-1
d_call: -
j_call: TRBJ2-1
cdr3_length: 15

cdr3_aa: CATSRGGQGSYEQYF
cdr3_nt: TGTGCCACCAGCAGAGGGGGACAGGGATCCTACGAGCAGTACTTC
clone_size: -
v_call: TRBV15
d_call: TRBD1
j_call: TRBJ2-7
cdr3_length: 15

cdr3_aa: CASSAPSGGMEKLFF
cdr3_nt: TGTGCCAGCAGCGCGCCGTCAGGGGGTATGGAAAAACTGTTTTTT
clone_size: few
v_call: TRBV28
d_call: TRBD1
j_call: TRBJ1-4
cdr3_length: 15

cdr3_aa: CASSSTSGANYEQYF
cdr3_nt: TGTGCCAGCAGCTCAACTAGCGGGGCAAATTACGAGCAGTACTTC
clone_size: -
v_call: TRBV5-4
d_call: TRBD2
j_call: TRBJ2-7
cdr3_length: 15

cdr3_aa: CSVESETGGGGYTF
cdr3_nt: TGCAGCGTGGAAAGTGAGACAGGGGGCGGCGGCTACACCTTC
clone_size: -
v_call: TRBV29-1
d_call: TRBD1
j_call: TRBJ1-2
cdr3_length: 14

cdr3_aa: CASSSTPWASPPPYEQYF
cdr3_nt: TGTGCCAGCAGCTCGACCCCATGGGCAAGCCCTCCACCCTACGAGCAGTACTTC
clone_size: -
v_call: TRBV11-2
d_call: -
j_call: TRBJ2-7
cdr3_length: 18

cdr3_aa: CASSLEGVEQYF
cdr3_nt: TGTGCCAGCAGCTTAGAAGGGGTTGAGCAGTACTTC
clone_size: once
v_call: TRBV13
d_call: -
j_call: TRBJ2-7
cdr3_length: 12

cdr3_aa: CAISRDREQPQHF
cdr3_nt: TGTGCCATCAGCCGAGACAGGGAACAGCCCCAGCATTTT
clone_size: -
v_call: TRBV10-3
d_call: TRBD1
j_call: TRBJ1-5
cdr3_length: 13

cdr3_aa: CASSLEPGENQPQHF
cdr3_nt: TGTGCCAGCAGCTTAGAGCCGGGGGAAAATCAGCCCCAGCATTTT
clone_size: -
v_call: TRBV7-8
d_call: -
j_call: TRBJ1-5
cdr3_length: 15

cdr3_aa: CASSLEPGRNTEAFF
cdr3_nt: TGTGCCAGCAGCTTAGAGCCAGGAAGGAACACTGAAGCTTTCTTT
clone_size: -
v_call: TRBV7-2
d_call: -
j_call: TRBJ1-1
cdr3_length: 15

cdr3_aa: CASSQGVGSYGSQETQYF
cdr3_nt: TGTGCCAGCTCTCAGGGGGTCGGATCATACGGGTCCCAAGAGACCCAGTACTTC
clone_size: few
v_call: TRBV18
d_call: TRBD1
j_call: TRBJ2-5
cdr3_length: 18

cdr3_aa: CASSFVPRRGMNTEAFF
cdr3_nt: TGTGCCAGCAGCTTCGTCCCTCGAAGGGGGATGAACACTGAAGCTTTCTTT
clone_size: -
v_call: TRBV5-4
d_call: -
j_call: TRBJ1-1
cdr3_length: 17

cdr3_aa: CSVSLAGASNQPQHF
cdr3_nt: TGCAGCGTTTCATTAGCGGGGGCCAGCAATCAGCCCCAGCATTTT
clone_size: -
v_call: TRBV29-1
d_call: -
j_call: TRBJ1-5
cdr3_length: 15

cdr3_aa: CASSRTSGSRGGTYNEQFF
cdr3_nt: TGCGCCAGCAGCCGGACTAGCGGGAGTAGGGGTGGCACCTACAATGAGCAGTTCTTC
clone_size: -
v_call: TRBV5-1
d_call: TRBD2
j_call: TRBJ2-1
cdr3_length: 19

cdr3_aa: CASRRTSSGSTIYF
cdr3_nt: TGTGCCAGCAGACGGACAAGCTCTGGAAGCACCATATATTTT
clone_size: -
v_call: TRBV6-5
d_call: -
j_call: TRBJ1-3
cdr3_length: 14

cdr3_aa: CASSPPSGTGGSNQPQHF
cdr3_nt: TGTGCCAGCTCACCCCCTTCTGGGACAGGGGGCTCCAATCAGCCCCAGCATTTT
clone_size: -
v_call: TRBV18
d_call: TRBD1
j_call: TRBJ1-5
cdr3_length: 18

cdr3_aa: CASSQDVGARETQYF
cdr3_nt: TGCGCCAGCAGCCAAGATGTGGGGGCGCGGGAGACCCAGTACTTC
clone_size: -
v_call: TRBV4-1
d_call: -
j_call: TRBJ2-5
cdr3_length: 15

cdr3_aa: CASSYSTGQSYEQYF
cdr3_nt: TGTGCCAGCAGTTACTCGACAGGACAAAGCTACGAGCAGTACTTC
clone_size: -
v_call: TRBV6-5
d_call: -
j_call: TRBJ2-7
cdr3_length: 15

cdr3_aa: CSAPYRGGYTF
cdr3_nt: TGCAGTGCGCCCTATCGCGGTGGCTACACCTTC
clone_size: -
v_call: TRBV20-1
d_call: -
j_call: TRBJ1-2
cdr3_length: 11

cdr3_aa: CASTGLRGNEKLFF
cdr3_nt: TGTGCCAGCACCGGTTTACGGGGAAATGAAAAACTGTTTTTT
clone_size: -
v_call: TRBV2
d_call: -
j_call: TRBJ1-4
cdr3_length: 14

cdr3_aa: CASSEGLGQQETQYF
cdr3_nt: TGTGCCAGCAGTGAGGGGCTCGGGCAGCAAGAGACCCAGTACTTC
clone_size: -
v_call: TRBV2
d_call: -
j_call: TRBJ2-5
cdr3_length: 15

cdr3_aa: CASSQDSRVYGYTF
cdr3_nt: TGTGCCAGCAGCCAAGATTCCAGGGTTTATGGCTACACCTTC
clone_size: -
v_call: TRBV3-1/TRBV3-2
d_call: -
j_call: TRBJ1-2
cdr3_length: 14

cdr3_aa: CASSQVGRLAGGAQYF
cdr3_nt: TGTGCCAGCAGCCAAGTAGGGAGACTAGCGGGCGGGGCCCAGTACTTC
clone_size: -
v_call: TRBV14
d_call: TRBD2
j_call: TRBJ2-5
cdr3_length: 16

cdr3_aa: CASRIGGSGEKLFF
cdr3_nt: TGTGCCAGCCGCATCGGGGGGTCGGGGGAAAAACTGTTTTTT
clone_size: -
v_call: TRBV6-5
d_call: -
j_call: TRBJ1-4
cdr3_length: 14

cdr3_aa: CASSPDRGRVKNIQYF
cdr3_nt: TGTGCCAGCTCACCAGACAGGGGGCGCGTCAAAAACATTCAGTACTTC
clone_size: -
v_call: TRBV18
d_call: TRBD1
j_call: TRBJ2-4
cdr3_length: 16

cdr3_aa: CASSEGQGFTGELFF
cdr3_nt: TGTGCCAGCAGTGAGGGACAGGGGTTTACCGGGGAGCTGTTTTTT
clone_size: -
v_call: TRBV25-1
d_call: TRBD1
j_call: TRBJ2-2
cdr3_length: 15

cdr3_aa: CASMAEGSNEKLFF
cdr3_nt: TGTGCCAGTATGGCGGAGGGATCTAATGAAAAACTGTTTTTT
clone_size: -
v_call: TRBV19
d_call: -
j_call: TRBJ1-4
cdr3_length: 14

cdr3_aa: CASSLTKRGLYGYTF
cdr3_nt: TGTGCTAGCAGCTTAACTAAGAGGGGGCTCTATGGCTACACCTTC
clone_size: -
v_call: TRBV7-7
d_call: TRBD1
j_call: TRBJ1-2
cdr3_length: 15

cdr3_aa: CASSVQGGTNTGELFF
cdr3_nt: TGTGCCAGCAGCGTACAGGGAGGGACGAACACCGGGGAGCTGTTTTTT
clone_size: -
v_call: TRBV7-3
d_call: -
j_call: TRBJ2-2
cdr3_length: 16

cdr3_aa: CASATGVNQPQHF
cdr3_nt: TGTGCCAGCGCCACAGGGGTCAATCAGCCCCAGCATTTT
clone_size: -
v_call: TRBV6-6
d_call: TRBD1
j_call: TRBJ1-5
cdr3_length: 13

cdr3_aa: CASSVLLYNEQFF
cdr3_nt: TGTGCCAGCAGCGTCTTACTCTACAATGAGCAGTTCTTC
clone_size: -
v_call: TRBV9
d_call: -
j_call: TRBJ2-1
cdr3_length: 13

cdr3_aa: CASSFNRGNEQFF
cdr3_nt: TGTGCCAGCAGCTTTAACAGGGGAAATGAGCAGTTCTTC
clone_size: few
v_call: TRBV6-5
d_call: TRBD1
j_call: TRBJ2-1
cdr3_length: 13

cdr3_aa: CATSRDRNSQYYGYTF
cdr3_nt: TGTGCCACCAGCAGAGATAGGAACAGCCAATACTATGGCTACACCTTC
clone_size: -
v_call: TRBV15
d_call: -
j_call: TRBJ1-2
cdr3_length: 16

cdr3_aa: CATSDFDRDVTF
cdr3_nt: TGTGCCACCAGTGATTTCGACAGGGACGTCACCTTC
clone_size: -
v_call: TRBV24-1
d_call: TRBD1
j_call: TRBJ1-2
cdr3_length: 12

cdr3_aa: CASSQDKDRGGGYTF
cdr3_nt: TGTGCCAGCAGCCAAGATAAGGACAGGGGCGGTGGCTACACCTTC
clone_size: -
v_call: TRBV3-1/TRBV3-2
d_call: TRBD1
j_call: TRBJ1-2
cdr3_length: 15

cdr3_aa: CASSVGLGLAGGPTYNEQFF
cdr3_nt: TGTGCCAGCAGCGTAGGTCTCGGCTTAGCGGGAGGGCCCACCTACAATGAGCAGTTCTTC
clone_size: -
v_call: TRBV9
d_call: TRBD2
j_call: TRBJ2-1
cdr3_length: 20